Following are 9 T cell receptor beta chains from one sample sequenced in a study of shared clonotypes between healthy human individuals. The table came from immunoSEQ multiplex PCR; TCRdb's copy has only in-frame clones and leaves some out. The table records over 400,000 clones, roughly 95% of them present only once. Input material: naive CD4+ T cells sorted from blood. This sample's subset: CD45RA+ positively selected. The receptors shown here come from a woman younger than 45 in good health.

The genes are TRBV18 and TRBJ2-7; no firm D call. The CDR3 sequence is 13 residues long. V dropped 4 bases and J dropped 0 bases, with 7 bases sitting between them. Germline values: CDR1 KGHSH, CDR2 LQKENI. The CDR3 reads CASSRQSSYEQYF. The CDR3 DNA reads as TGTGCCAGCTCACGGCAGAGCTCCTACGAGCAGTACTTC.

The chain uses TRBV11-2 and TRBJ2-2, with D unclear. Germline V gives CDR1 SGHAT, CDR2 FQNNGV. The CDR3 loop spans 14 amino acids. V was trimmed by 1 base and J by 4 bases, leaving 7 bases between them. CDR3 loop: CASSLVVLTGELFF. The CDR3 nucleotides are TGTGCCAGCAGCTTAGTGGTCCTCACCGGGGAGCTGTTTTTT.

The V gene is TRBV13, the J gene TRBJ2-7; 7 nucleotides agree with TRBD1. This CDR3 comprises 14 residues. Germline-derived CDR1 and CDR2 are PRHDT and FYEKMQ (reference sequence). The junction had 5 bases not matched to a gene; V was cut back by 5 bases and J by 1 base. The CDR3 is CASSPPGQSYEQYF. The CDR3 DNA is TGTGCCAGCAGCCCCCCGGGACAGTCCTACGAGCAGTACTTC.

V is TRBV18 and J is TRBJ1-4; TRBD1 matches 7 bases. The V segment lost 6 bases and the J segment 0 bases; nucleotides outside the gene matches: 10. The germline gives CDR1 KGHSH, CDR2 LQKENI. The CDR3 spans 17 residues. The CDR3 nucleotides are TGTGCCAGCTCCCTGATGAAAGGACAGGCAACTAATGAAAAACTGTTTTTT. Protein: CASSLMKGQATNEKLFF.

The chain recombines TRBV5-1 with TRBJ2-3, with D unresolved. V lost 3 bases and J lost 2, with 13 bases in between. Per the germline V gene, CDR1 is SGHRS and CDR2 is YFSETQ. This CDR3 is 15 amino acids long. DNA for the CDR3: TGCGCCAGCAGCTCTCTAGGAAGCAACACAGATACGCAGTATTTT. Translation: CASSSLGSNTDTQYF. Filled out from reference TRBV5-1 and TRBJ2-3, the complete variable domain reads KAGVTQTPRYLIKTRGQQVTLSCSPISGHRSVSWYQQTPGQGLQFLFEYFSETQRNKGNFPGRFSGRQFSNSRSEMNVSTLELGDSALYLCASSSLGSNTDTQYFGPGTRLTVL.

The chain uses TRBV11-2 and TRBJ2-2; D may be TRBD2 (6 bases). This CDR3 region has 19 residues. The germline gives CDR1 SGHAT, CDR2 FQNNGV. The ends were cut back, 5 bases at V and 1 base at J, with 23 bases in the middle. The DNA for the CDR3 is TGTGCCAGCAGCCCACCCCCACTAGTGACGCGGGGGAACACCGGGGAGCTGTTTTTT. This translates into CASSPPPLVTRGNTGELFF. Complete variable domain (other parts from reference TRBV11-2 and TRBJ2-2): EAGVAQSPRYKIIEKRQSVAFWCNPISGHATLYWYQQILGQGPKLLIQFQNNGVVDDSQLPKDRFSAERLKGVDSTLKIQPAKLEDSAVYLCASSPPPLVTRGNTGELFFGEGSRLTVL.

The chain combines TRBV25-1 with TRBJ1-1, with D unclear. CDR1 MGHDK and CDR2 SYGVNS come from the germline V gene. The V end was cut by 4 bases, the J end by 10 bases, with 13 bases between. The CDR3 runs to 12 residues. Here the CDR3 DNA reads TGTGCCAGCAGTGGACCCCAGCCTGGAGCTTTCTTT. Residues: CASSGPQPGAFF.

The chain is built from TRBV18 and TRBJ1-1; 8 bases are shared with TRBD1. The CDR3 length is 14 residues. Trimming cost V 9 bases and J 1 base; bases outside gene matches: 7. Germline loops: CDR1 KGHSH, CDR2 LQKENI. The chain's CDR3 is CASATGQANTEAFF. DNA for the CDR3: TGTGCCAGTGCGACGGGACAGGCGAACACTGAAGCTTTCTTT.

In this sample, this clone turned up once. The rearrangement uses TRBV5-1 and TRBJ2-7, with D possibly called TRBD1 or TRBD2 (5 bases each). V dropped 0 bases and J dropped 1 base, with 14 bases sitting between them. CDR3 length: 16 residues. From germline, CDR1 is SGHRS and CDR2 YFSETQ. In DNA form, the CDR3 reads TGCGCCAGCAGCTTGGGACCCGGGACGGCTTCCTACGAGCAGTACTTC. Encoded protein: CASSLGPGTASYEQYF.